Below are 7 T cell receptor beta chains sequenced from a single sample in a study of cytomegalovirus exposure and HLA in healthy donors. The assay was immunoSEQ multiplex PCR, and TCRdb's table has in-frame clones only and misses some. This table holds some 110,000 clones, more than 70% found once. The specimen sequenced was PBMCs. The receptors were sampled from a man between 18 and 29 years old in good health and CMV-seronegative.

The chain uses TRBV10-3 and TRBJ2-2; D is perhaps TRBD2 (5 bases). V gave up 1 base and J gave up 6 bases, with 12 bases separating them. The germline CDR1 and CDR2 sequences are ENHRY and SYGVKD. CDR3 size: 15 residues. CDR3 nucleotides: TGTGCCATCAGTGAGTTAAGCGAGGGAGCCGGGGAGCTGTTTTTT. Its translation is CAISELSEGAGELFF.

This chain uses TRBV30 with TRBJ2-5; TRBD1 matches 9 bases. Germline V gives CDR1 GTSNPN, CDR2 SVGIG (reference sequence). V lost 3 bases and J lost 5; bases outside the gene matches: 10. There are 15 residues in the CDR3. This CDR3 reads CAWSGDRVFAETQYF. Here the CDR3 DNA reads TGTGCCTGGAGCGGGGACAGGGTATTTGCGGAGACCCAGTACTTC.

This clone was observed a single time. The CDR3 here is CASSSRTSGGYYEQYF. Here the CDR3 DNA reads TGTGCCAGCAGCTCCCGGACTAGCGGGGGATACTACGAGCAGTACTTC. V and J are TRBV11-2 and TRBJ2-7; TRBD2 aligns across 13 bases. V lost 4 bases and J lost 3; bases outside the gene matches: 6. This CDR3 has 16 residues. Germline-derived CDR1 and CDR2 are SGHAT and FQNNGV.

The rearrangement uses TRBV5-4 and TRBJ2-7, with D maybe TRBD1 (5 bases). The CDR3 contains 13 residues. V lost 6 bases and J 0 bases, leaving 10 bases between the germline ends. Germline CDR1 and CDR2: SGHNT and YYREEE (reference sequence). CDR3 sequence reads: CASTSRDSYEQYF. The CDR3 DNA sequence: TGTGCCAGCACATCCAGGGACTCCTACGAGCAGTACTTC.

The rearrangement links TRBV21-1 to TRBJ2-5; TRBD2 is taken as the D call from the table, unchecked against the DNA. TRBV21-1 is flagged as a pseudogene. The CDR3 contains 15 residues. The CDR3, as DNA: TGTGCCAGCAGCAAAGGGAGGCAGTCCAGGGAGACCCAGTACTTC. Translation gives CASSKGRQSRETQYF.

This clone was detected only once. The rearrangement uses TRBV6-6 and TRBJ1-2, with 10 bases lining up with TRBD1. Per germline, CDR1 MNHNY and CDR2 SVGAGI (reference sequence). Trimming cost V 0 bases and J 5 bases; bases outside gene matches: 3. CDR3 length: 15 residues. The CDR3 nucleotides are TGTGCCAGCAGTTACTCAGGGGACAGGGGTTATGGCTACACCTTC. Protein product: CASSYSGDRGYGYTF.

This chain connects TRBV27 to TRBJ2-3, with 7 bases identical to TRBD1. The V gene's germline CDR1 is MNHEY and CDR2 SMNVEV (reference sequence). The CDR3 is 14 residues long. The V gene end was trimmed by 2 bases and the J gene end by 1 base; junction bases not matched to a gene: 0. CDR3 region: CASSLTGGTDTQYF. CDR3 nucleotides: TGTGCCAGCAGTTTAACAGGGGGCACAGATACGCAGTATTTT.